This T cell receptor beta chain was identified in a study of cytomegalovirus exposure and HLA in healthy donors. The CDR3 is 13 residues long. V was trimmed by 0 bases and J by 3 bases, leaving 6 bases between them. CDR1 is LNHNV and CDR2 is YYDKDF in the germline V gene (reference sequence). Among the 120 subjects of the validation cohort, separate from the roughly 670-subject first cohort, were the donors. This clone was seen a single time. The method was immunoSEQ multiplex PCR; TCRdb's version includes in-frame clones alone and lacks a portion of them. The sample holds 95,000 to 150,000 clones, roughly 93% seen once.

The sequencing sample was made of PBMCs. The V call is TRBV15, the J call TRBJ2-7; D not resolved. The TCR sequence derives from a young woman in good health and CMV-seronegative. Here the CDR3 DNA reads TGTGCCACCAGCAGAGACCCGGGCTACGAGCAGTACTTC. Translation: CATSRDPGYEQYF.